This TCR beta chain appears in the sequencing data of a study of blood T cells in healthy people across ages. General observations from the study: Per million T cells, the diversity of TCR beta decreased roughly linearly as age advanced. The study found TCR beta diversity correlated strongly with naive T cell percentage. More naive CD4+ cells and higher diversity were found in long-lived than in aged donors.

On this clonotype itself: The antigen is undetermined.

From germline, CDR1 is SQVTM and CDR2 ANQGSEA. The V end was cut by 1 base, the J end by 5 bases, with 8 bases between. The CDR3 spans 12 residues. The authors ran a second PCR of 7 to 11 cycles using a sample-barcoded 5' primer and a J-beta primer mix. A single record per CDR3 protein comes from TCRdb applying MiXCR to the 5' RACE reads. The table includes over 1,500,000 distinct CDR3 sequences, 39% detected once. Caucasian individuals from Russia who were healthy and aged 6 to 90 acted as donors. The sample comprised blood. The sequence came from a human donor in good health. The chain links TRBV29-1 to TRBJ1-2; D uncertain. In DNA form, the CDR3 reads TGCAGCGTTGAAGGGAACGCTTATGGCTACACCTTC. This sequence encodes CSVEGNAYGYTF.